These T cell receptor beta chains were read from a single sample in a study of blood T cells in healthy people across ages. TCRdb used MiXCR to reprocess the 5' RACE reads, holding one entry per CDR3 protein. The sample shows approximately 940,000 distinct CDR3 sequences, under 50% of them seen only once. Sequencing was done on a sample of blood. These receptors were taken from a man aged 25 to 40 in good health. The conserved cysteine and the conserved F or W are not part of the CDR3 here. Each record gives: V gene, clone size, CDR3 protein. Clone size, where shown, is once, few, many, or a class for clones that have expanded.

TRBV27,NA,ASSPPQGGSSYNEQF
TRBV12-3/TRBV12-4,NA,ASSRGQYGATQY
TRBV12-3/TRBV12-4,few,ASSLGQGAQY
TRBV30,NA,AWGEGSGNTIY
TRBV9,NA,ASSPTRGGQADTQY
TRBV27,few,ASSSPRGELSYNEQF
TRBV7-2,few,ASSPGGSQSSYEQY
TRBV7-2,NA,ASSRSRANNEKLF
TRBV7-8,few,ASSTPGRILNYGYT
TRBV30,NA,AWSVLSAAL
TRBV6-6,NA,ASRKPSGGGNEQY
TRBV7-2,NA,ASSLAAFNSHEQY
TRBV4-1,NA,ASSQDRGSNYGYT
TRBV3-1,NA,ASSQGLGIEQF
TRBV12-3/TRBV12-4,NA,ASSMGGPDTQY
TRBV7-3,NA,ASSPGQGEQY